Below, one TCR beta chain is given with its context. Source study methods: Nucleated cell counts were estimated from reference gene primer amplification. The assay was immunoSEQ multiplex PCR, and TCRdb's table has in-frame clones only and misses some. That table gives V, J and clone size, and the DNA gave D and trimming. The data show 180,000 or so clones, about 85% seen once. The CDR3 sequence is 14 residues long. V was shortened by 0 bases and J by 6 bases, with 9 bases between the two germline ends. Germline V gene data show CDR1 as LGHNA and CDR2 as YSLEER. The entry originates in a study of blood T cell repertoires in COVID-19. About the research overall: There were acute and convalescent COVID-19 samples, and they came from the United States, Italy and Spain. The cDNA or gDNA used as material had been derived from T cells, B-cell-depleted T cells, or PBMCs.

The rearrangement uses TRBV4-3 and TRBJ2-1; perhaps TRBD2 as D (6 bases). The TCR sequence derives from a woman aged 80 or over with acute or convalescent COVID-19. The sequenced sample was peripheral blood. DNA for the CDR3: TGCGCCAGCAGCCAAGATCTGGGAGGCAATGAGCAGTTCTTC. Translation: CASSQDLGGNEQFF.